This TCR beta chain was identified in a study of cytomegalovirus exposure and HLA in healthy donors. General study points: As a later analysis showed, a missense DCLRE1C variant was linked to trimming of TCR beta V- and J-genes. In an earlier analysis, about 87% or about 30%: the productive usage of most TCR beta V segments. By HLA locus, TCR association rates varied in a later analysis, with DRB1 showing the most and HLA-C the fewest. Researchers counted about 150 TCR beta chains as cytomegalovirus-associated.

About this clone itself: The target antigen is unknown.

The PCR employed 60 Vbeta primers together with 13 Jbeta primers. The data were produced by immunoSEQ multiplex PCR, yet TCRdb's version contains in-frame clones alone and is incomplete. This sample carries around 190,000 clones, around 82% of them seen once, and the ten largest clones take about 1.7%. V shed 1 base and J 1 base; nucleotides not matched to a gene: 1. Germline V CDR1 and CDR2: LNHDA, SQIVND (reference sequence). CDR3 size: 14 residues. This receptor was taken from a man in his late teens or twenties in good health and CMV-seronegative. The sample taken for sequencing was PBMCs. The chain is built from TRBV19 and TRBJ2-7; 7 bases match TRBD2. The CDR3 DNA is TGTGCCAGTAGTATAGGAGCGGGATCCTACGAGCAGTACTTC. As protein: CASSIGAGSYEQYF.